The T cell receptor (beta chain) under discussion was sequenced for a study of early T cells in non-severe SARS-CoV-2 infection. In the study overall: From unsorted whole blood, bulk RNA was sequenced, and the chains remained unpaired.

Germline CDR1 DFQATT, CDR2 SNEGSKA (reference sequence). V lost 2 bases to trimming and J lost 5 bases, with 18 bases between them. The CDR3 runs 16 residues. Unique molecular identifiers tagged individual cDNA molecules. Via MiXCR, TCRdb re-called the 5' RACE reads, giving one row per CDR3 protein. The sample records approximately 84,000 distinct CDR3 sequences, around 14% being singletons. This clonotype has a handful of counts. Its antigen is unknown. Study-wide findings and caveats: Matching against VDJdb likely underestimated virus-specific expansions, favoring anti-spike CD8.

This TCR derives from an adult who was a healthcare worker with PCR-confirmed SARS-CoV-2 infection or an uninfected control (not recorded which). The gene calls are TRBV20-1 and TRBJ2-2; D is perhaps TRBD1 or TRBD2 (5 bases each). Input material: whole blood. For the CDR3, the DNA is TGCAGTGCTAGACCCCAGGCGGGCAGGGTAACCGGGGAGCTGTTTTTT. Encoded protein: CSARPQAGRVTGELFF.